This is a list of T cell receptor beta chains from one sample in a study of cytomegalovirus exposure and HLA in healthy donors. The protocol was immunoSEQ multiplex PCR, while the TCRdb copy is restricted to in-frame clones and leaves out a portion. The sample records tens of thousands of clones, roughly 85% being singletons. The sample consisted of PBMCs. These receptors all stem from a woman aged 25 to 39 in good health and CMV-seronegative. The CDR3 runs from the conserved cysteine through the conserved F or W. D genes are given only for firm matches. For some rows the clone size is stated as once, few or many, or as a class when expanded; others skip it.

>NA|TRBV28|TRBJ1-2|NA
TGTGCCAGCAGTTTAGTGGCCGGGACAAAGTATGGCTACACCTTC
CASSLVAGTKYGYTF
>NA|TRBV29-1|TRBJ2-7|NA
TGCAGCGTTGAAGGGGGCGGGACCTACGAGCAGTACTTC
CSVEGGGTYEQYF
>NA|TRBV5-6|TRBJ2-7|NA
TGTGCCAGCAGCTTAGTAGGGGACGAGCAGTACTTC
CASSLVGDEQYF
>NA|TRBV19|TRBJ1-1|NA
TGTGCCAGTAAATACAGTTACACTGAAGCTTTCTTT
CASKYSYTEAFF
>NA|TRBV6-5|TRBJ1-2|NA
TGTGCCAGCAGTGGCTGGGACACTCATGGCTACACCTTC
CASSGWDTHGYTF
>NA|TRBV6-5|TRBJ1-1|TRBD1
TGTGCCAGCACTCTTACCCCGGGACAGACTGAAGCTTTCTTT
CASTLTPGQTEAFF
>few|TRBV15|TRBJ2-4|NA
TGTGCCACCACCCCAGAGAAGGGGGCCAAAAACATTCAGTACTTC
CATTPEKGAKNIQYF
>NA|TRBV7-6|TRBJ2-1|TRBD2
TGTGCCAGCAGCTACACCGGGACTAACCCCTACAATGAGCAGTTCTTC
CASSYTGTNPYNEQFF
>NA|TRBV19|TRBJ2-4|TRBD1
TGTGCCAGTACGACAGGGGCCAAAAACATTCAGTACTTC
CASTTGAKNIQYF
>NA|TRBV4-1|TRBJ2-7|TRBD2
TGCGCCAGCAGCCTGGCGGAAGCGGGAGCTAGGTACGAGCAGTACTTC
CASSLAEAGARYEQYF
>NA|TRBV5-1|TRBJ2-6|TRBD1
TGCGCCAGCAGCTCCGGGACAGTATATTCCTCTGGGGCCAACGTTCTGACTTTC
CASSSGTVYSSGANVLTF
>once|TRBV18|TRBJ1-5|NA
TGTGCCAGCTCGCCGGCAGGGGTCAATCAGCCCCAGCATTTT
CASSPAGVNQPQHF
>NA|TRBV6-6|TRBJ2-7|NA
TGTGCCAGCAGTTACCCGGACGACAGAGACGAGCAGTACTTC
CASSYPDDRDEQYF
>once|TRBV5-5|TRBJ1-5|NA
TGTGCCAGCAGCGCCGCGGCGAATAGCAATCAGCCCCAGCATTTT
CASSAAANSNQPQHF
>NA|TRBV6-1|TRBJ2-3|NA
TGTGCCAGCAGTGAGATGGGACTGACCACAGATACGCAGTATTTT
CASSEMGLTTDTQYF
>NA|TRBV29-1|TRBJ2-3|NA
TGCAGCGTTGCAGTTCGCACAGATACGCAGTATTTT
CSVAVRTDTQYF
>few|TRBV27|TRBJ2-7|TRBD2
TGTGCCAGCAGTTTATCGGGACTAGCGGGAGGCGAGCAGTACTTC
CASSLSGLAGGEQYF
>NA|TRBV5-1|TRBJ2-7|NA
TGCGCCAGCAGCTTGGCGGCCAGCGCCTACGAGCAGTACTTC
CASSLAASAYEQYF
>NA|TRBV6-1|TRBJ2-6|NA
TGTGCCAGCAGTCTCAGGGGAACTGGGGCCAACGTCCTGACTTTC
CASSLRGTGANVLTF
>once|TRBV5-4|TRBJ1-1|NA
TGTGCCAGCAGCTTGTCGTACAGGGTAACTGAAGCTTTCTTT
CASSLSYRVTEAFF
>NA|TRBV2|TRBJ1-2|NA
TGTGCCAGCTTGGGGGGAAACTATGGCTACACCTTC
CASLGGNYGYTF
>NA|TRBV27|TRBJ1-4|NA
TGTGCCAGCAGTCCGATATGGACAGTTGGAAGAGAAAAACTGTTTTTT
CASSPIWTVGREKLFF
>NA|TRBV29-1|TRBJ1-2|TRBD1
TGCAGCGTTGAAGACGTGGGACAGAACTATGGCTACACCTTC
CSVEDVGQNYGYTF
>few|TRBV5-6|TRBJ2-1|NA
TGTGCCAGCAGCTCGAGGCTAGGTGAGCAGTTCTTC
CASSSRLGEQFF
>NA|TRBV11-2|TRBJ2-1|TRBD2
TGTGCCAGCAGCTTAGGGGGGGGTGAGCAGTTCTTC
CASSLGGGEQFF
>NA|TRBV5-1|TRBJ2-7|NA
TGCGCCAGCAGCTTGGCCGAGCACTCCTACGAGCAGTACTTC
CASSLAEHSYEQYF
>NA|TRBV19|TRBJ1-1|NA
TGTGCCAGTAGTAATCTCGGCACTGAAGCTTTCTTT
CASSNLGTEAFF
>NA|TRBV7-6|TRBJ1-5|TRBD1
TGTGCCAGCAGCGAAGGGGGCAGGGCCAATCAGCCCCAGCATTTT
CASSEGGRANQPQHF
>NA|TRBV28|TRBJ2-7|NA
TGTGCCAGCAGTGCCCAGGCCGTTTACGAGCAGTACTTC
CASSAQAVYEQYF